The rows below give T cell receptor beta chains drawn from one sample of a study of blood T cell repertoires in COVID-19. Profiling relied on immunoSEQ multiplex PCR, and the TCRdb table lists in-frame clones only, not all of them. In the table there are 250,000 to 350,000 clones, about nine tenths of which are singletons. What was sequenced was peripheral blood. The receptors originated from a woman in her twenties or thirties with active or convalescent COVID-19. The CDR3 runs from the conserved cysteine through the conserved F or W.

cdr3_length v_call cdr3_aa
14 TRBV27 CASSLGGAYSPLHF
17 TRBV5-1 CASSSAGTGGSNYGYTF
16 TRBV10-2 CASTQRAGVYNSPLHF
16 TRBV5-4 CASSLAGTSGTYEQYF
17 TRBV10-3 CAISPGQGYWANYGYTF
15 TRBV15 CATSRDGTNQETQYF
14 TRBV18 CASSQTVVRTEAFF
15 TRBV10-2 CASSELGGTGDEQYF
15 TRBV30 CAWIPPRVINYGYTF
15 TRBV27 CASSLRRGGTDTQYF
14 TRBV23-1 CAAPGQGLDQPQHF
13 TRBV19 CASSPYLNTEAFF
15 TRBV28 CASSFLAGYTGELFF
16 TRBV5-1 CASSLSLAGVKNIQYF
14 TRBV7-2 CASSSSGDPYEQYF
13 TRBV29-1 CSVEGGEGYEQYF
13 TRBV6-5 CASRGTETYEQYF
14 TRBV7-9 CASSKDLDRGGLFF
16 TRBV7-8 CASSSVAGGTYNEQFF
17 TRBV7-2 CASSPQRTSGGADEQFF
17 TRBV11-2 CASSLAFRGPSGNTIYF
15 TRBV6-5 CASTPQAGGVYEQYF
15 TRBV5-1 CASSLRQGGVDTIYF
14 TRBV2 CASRSSRQGHGYTF
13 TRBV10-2 CASNRGLGSPLHF
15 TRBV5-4 CASSPGTGSAYEQYF
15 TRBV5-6 CASSLFQGPFYEQYF
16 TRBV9 CASSTSPGQWSDTQYF
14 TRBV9 CASSVGTGPYEQYF
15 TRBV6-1 CASSEDRAHTDTQYF
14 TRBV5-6 CASAVRSNNSPLHF
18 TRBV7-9 CASSLPLAGGNLHNEQFF
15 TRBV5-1 CASSLDPGGVNEQFF
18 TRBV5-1 CASSLVRPGISSYNEQFF
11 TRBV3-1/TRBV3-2 CASSQGSGYTF
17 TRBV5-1 CASSVTSGGREADTQYF
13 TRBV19 CASGTGTTGELFF
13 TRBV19 CASRGIVNYGYTF
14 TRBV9 CASSVGLARNEQYF
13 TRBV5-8 CASSLRRNTEAFF
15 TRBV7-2 CASTHSGGHPYEQYF
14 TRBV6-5 CASREGAVNTEAFF
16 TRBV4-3 CASSQDRGVSGNTIYF
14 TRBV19 CASSTTGQNQPQHF
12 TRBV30 CAWSQPTAEAFF
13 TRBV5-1 CASSLGQQETQYF
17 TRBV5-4 CASSLPWTSGGNDTQYF
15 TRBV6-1 CASSERRLPQETQYF
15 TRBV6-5 CASSPSRGGEYGYTF
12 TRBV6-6 CASSYHRGEAFF
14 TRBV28 CASSFRSSGNTIYF
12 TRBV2 CASRRSNQPQHF
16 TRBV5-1 CASSLKWAGGAYEQYF
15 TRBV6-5 CASVSHYGSYNEQFF